There are many counts of the clone carrying this T cell receptor beta chain. The sample originates from a study of regulatory T cells in long-lasting Graves disease. Indicated time point: newly diagnosed GD, antithyroid drugs for less than 3 months. With RNA extracted from PBMCs as input, the TCR library was made. Construction of the TCR beta libraries employed iRepertoire HTBI primers in conjunction with Arm-PCR of CDR3 regions. From the multiplex PCR reads, TCRdb called clonotypes with MiXCR, one entry per CDR3 protein. Of about 540,000 distinct CDR3 sequences listed, 13% are singletons. Germline lookup yields CDR1 DFQATT and CDR2 SNEGSKA (reference sequence). This CDR3 contains 15 residues. V gave up 6 bases and J gave up 4 bases; unmatched junction bases: 11. The data were also submitted as part of a second study, on T cells in Graves' hyperthyroidism and ophthalmopathy. As that report states: Patients were excluded for uncontrolled infection, other autoimmune disease, pregnancy or lactation.

Sequences were derived from peripheral blood mononuclear cells (PBMCs), sampled at new diagnosis, from a patient treated with antithyroid drugs. V and J are TRBV20-1 and TRBJ2-5, with 10 bases lining up with TRBD2. The receptor was isolated from a young man with Graves disease. CDR3 sequence (DNA): TGCAGTGCCTCCCCCGGGACTAGCGAGCCAGAGACCCAGTACTTC. Translation: CSASPGTSEPETQYF.